The 24 T cell receptor beta chains in this list originate from one sample, sequenced in a study of spatial heterogeneity in lung cancer. Noted time point: blood at routine non-recurrence follow-up after resection. Sequencing was performed on whole RNA extracted from tumor and nontumor lung tissue, or from frozen PBMC, and the material was left unsorted. TCRdb analysed the 5' RACE reads with MiXCR anew, one entry per CDR3 protein. The sample has more than 95,000 distinct CDR3 sequences; less than 15% are singletons. Sequenced here: PBMCs, sampled at follow-up. The receptor set was obtained from a male donor with early-stage non-small cell lung cancer.

This clonotype was seen a handful of times. The rearrangement joins TRBV9 to TRBJ1-5; 8 bases agree with TRBD1. V shed 5 bases, J shed 4 bases, and the junction held 5 bases outside the gene matches. Germline CDR1 and CDR2: SGDLS and YYNGEE. The CDR3 sequence is 14 residues long. The CDR3 loop is CASSSDRGNQPQHF. The CDR3 DNA sequence: TGTGCCAGCAGTTCCGACAGGGGAAATCAGCCCCAGCATTTT.

The CDR3 is CASSYSDREKLFF. Written as DNA, the CDR3 is TGTGCCAGCAGTTACTCAGATCGTGAAAAACTGTTTTTT. The V gene is TRBV6-6, the J gene TRBJ1-4; D gene uncertain. The germline V and J ends were trimmed by 0 bases and 7 bases, with 6 bases remaining between them. The CDR3 is made up of 13 amino acids. The germline CDR1 and CDR2 sequences are MNHNY and SVGAGI (reference sequence).

This clonotype was observed a handful of times. The CDR3 here is CASSYDRMNTEAFF. In DNA form, the CDR3 reads TGTGCCAGCAGCTACGACAGGATGAACACTGAAGCTTTCTTT. The V call is TRBV7-9, the J call TRBJ1-1; possibly TRBD1 for D (6 bases). The germline V gene encodes CDR1 SEHNR and CDR2 FQNEAQ (reference sequence). The V end lost 4 bases, the J end lost 0 bases, and 9 bases lay between the germline ends. The CDR3 is made up of 14 amino acids.

This clonotype occurred many times. V is TRBV6-2 or TRBV6-3 and J is TRBJ2-7, with D perhaps matching TRBD1 or TRBD2 (5 bases each). V shed 0 bases and J shed 1 base, with 16 bases lying between them. Germline CDR1 is MNHEY and CDR2 is SVGEGT. CDR3 length equals 17 residues. CDR3 coding DNA: TGTGCCAGCAGTTACTCGTCCACGGGCAGGGAGTCCTACGAGCAGTACTTC. Translated: CASSYSSTGRESYEQYF.

This clonotype has a count of ten or more. One end of the junction does not line up with germline, which may come from a read error. The J gene is TRBJ2-6, the V gene TRBV6-5; 8 nucleotides agree with TRBD2. This CDR3 region has 19 residues. Germline CDR1 is MNHEY and CDR2 is SVGAGI. The CDR3 region has the DNA TGTGCCAGCAGTTTAGTGGCGGGGACTAGATTCGGTGGGTCCAACGTCCTGACTTTC. Residues: CASSLVAGTRFGGSNVLTF.

This clonotype came up a few times. This sequence joins TRBV19 and TRBJ2-1; 14 nucleotides match TRBD2. V trimming: 0 bases; J trimming: 2 bases; junction bases outside the gene matches: 3. CDR1 and CDR2 (germline): LNHDA, SQIVND (reference sequence). This CDR3 comprises 18 residues. Here the CDR3 reads CASSIDGLAGGTYNEQFF. Here the CDR3 DNA reads TGTGCCAGTAGTATAGATGGACTAGCGGGGGGTACCTACAATGAGCAGTTCTTC.

This sequence joins TRBV4-2 and TRBJ1-3; perhaps TRBD1 as D (6 bases). The CDR3 is 18 residues long. V dropped 0 bases and J dropped 0 bases, with 15 bases sitting between them. Germline values: CDR1 LGHNA, CDR2 YNFKEQ. The DNA of the CDR3 is TGTGCCAGCAGCCAAGAATTTTCGACAGGCCACTCTGGAAACACCATATATTTT. Residues: CASSQEFSTGHSGNTIYF.

In this sample, this clonotype turned up many times. The rearrangement uses TRBV28 and TRBJ2-7; D remains unclear. There are 11 residues in the CDR3. The V gene's germline CDR1 is MDHEN and CDR2 SYDVKM. Trimming shortened V by 2 bases and J by 5 bases, and 4 bases separated the two germline ends. The DNA of the CDR3 is TGTGCCAGCAGTTTAATGAACGAGCAGTACTTC. It specifies CASSLMNEQYF. Together with reference TRBV28 and TRBJ2-7, the CDR3 gives the full variable domain: DVKVTQSSRYLVKRTGEKVFLECVQDMDHENMFWYRQDPGLGLRLIYFSYDVKMKEKGDIPEGYSVSREKKERFSLILESASTNQTSMYLCASSLMNEQYFGPGTRLTVT.

The gene calls are TRBV6-6 and TRBJ1-5, with D unresolved. With 5 bases removed from V and 0 bases from J, the gap between germline ends came to 8 bases. The length of the CDR3 is 14 residues. Germline CDR1 reads MNHNY; CDR2 reads SVGAGI (reference sequence). The CDR3 nucleotides are TGTGCCAGCAGTGGGGTAAATAGCAATCAGCCCCAGCATTTT. Translating it yields CASSGVNSNQPQHF.

This clonotype is deemed medium-sized. The chain is built from TRBV4-3 and TRBJ2-1; a possible D gene is TRBD2 (6 bases). The CDR3 extends over 13 amino acids. Trimming shortened V by 0 bases and J by 12 bases, and 12 bases separated the two germline ends. Per the germline V gene, CDR1 is LGHNA and CDR2 is YSLEER. CDR3 DNA: TGCGCCAGCAGCCAAGAATTGAGCGGGCCGCAGTTCTTC. This encodes CASSQELSGPQFF.

The table lists this clonotype with many counts. This chain links TRBV20-1 with TRBJ1-6; TRBD1 matches 10 bases. Unmatched junction bases numbered 6, after V lost 3 bases and J lost 10 bases. This CDR3 region has 14 residues. Germline V gene sequence: CDR1 DFQATT, CDR2 SNEGSKA (reference sequence). The chain's CDR3 is CSASSPGQGSPLHF. The CDR3 DNA reads TGCAGTGCTAGCTCCCCGGGACAGGGGTCACCCCTCCACTTT.

This clonotype turned up a few times. The CDR3 loop reads CASRAGGGNQPQHF. The CDR3 DNA reads TGTGCCAGCAGGGCAGGCGGGGGCAATCAGCCCCAGCATTTT. The rearrangement links TRBV2 to TRBJ1-5; D uncertain. Germline values: CDR1 SNHLY, CDR2 FYNNEI. The CDR3 has 14 amino acids. The V gene lost 6 bases and the J gene lost 2 bases, with 11 bases spanning the gap.

This rearrangement joins TRBV5-1 to TRBJ1-1; TRBD1 might be the D (6 bases). This CDR3 has 14 amino acids. Trimming pared 2 bases from V and 3 bases from J, leaving 11 bases between. Germline CDR1 is SGHRS and CDR2 is YFSETQ. CDR3 amino acids: CASSFGGGDTEAFF. CDR3 sequence (DNA): TGCGCCAGCAGCTTCGGAGGGGGAGACACTGAAGCTTTCTTT.

V and J are TRBV5-1 and TRBJ2-7, with D unclear. V was cut by 2 bases and J by 2 bases, with 11 bases left in between. Germline V gene lookup returns CDR1 SGHRS and CDR2 YFSETQ. CDR3 length: 14 residues. The CDR3 spells CASSLGDATYEQYF. In DNA, the CDR3 is TGCGCCAGCAGCTTAGGAGACGCCACCTACGAGCAGTACTTC.

Ten or more counts support this clonotype. CDR3 protein: CATAPTQGVIEGYTF. The CDR3 DNA is TGTGCCACCGCTCCAACCCAGGGAGTTATAGAGGGCTACACCTTC. The chain recombines TRBV10-3 with TRBJ1-2; perhaps TRBD1 as D (5 bases). This CDR3 contains 15 residues. Trimming took off 10 bases at V and 8 bases at J, with 26 bases between the two ends. Germline CDR1 reads ENHRY; CDR2 reads SYGVKD.

This clonotype was observed a handful of times. This chain connects TRBV5-1 to TRBJ2-1; 9 bases agree with TRBD1. Germline CDR1 reads SGHRS; CDR2 reads YFSETQ. This CDR3 region has 16 residues. V was pared by 1 base and J by 7 bases, with 9 bases of the junction left unmatched. Here the CDR3 DNA reads TGCGCCAGCAGCTTGCGCACAGGGGGCCAGAGGAATGAGCAGTTCTTC. It encodes CASSLRTGGQRNEQFF.

CDR3 region: CASSLRAQGTFSGANVLTF. The CDR3 DNA reads TGTGCCAGCAGCTTGCGGGCGCAGGGCACCTTCTCTGGGGCCAACGTCCTGACTTTC. The chain carries TRBV5-5 and TRBJ2-6; a weak D match, TRBD1 (5 bases). The CDR3 contains 19 residues. V dropped 1 base and J dropped 0 bases, with 17 bases sitting between them. CDR1 is SGHKS and CDR2 is YYEKEE in the germline V gene (reference sequence). Drawing the rest from reference TRBV5-5 and TRBJ2-6, the complete variable domain is DAGVTQSPTHLIKTRGQQVTLRCSPISGHKSVSWYQQVLGQGPQFIFQYYEKEERGRGNFPDRFSARQFPNYSSELNVNALLLGDSALYLCASSLRAQGTFSGANVLTFGAGSRLTVL.

The genes are TRBV7-3 and TRBJ2-1; D is perhaps TRBD2 (5 bases). The CDR3 length is 12 residues. V was cut by 3 bases and J by 7 bases, with 7 bases left in between. CDR1 is SGHTA and CDR2 is FQGTGA in the germline V gene. The CDR3 DNA follows: TGTGCCAGCAGCTTCCGAGGGAATGAGCAGTTCTTC. Translating it yields CASSFRGNEQFF.

This chain links TRBV7-3 with TRBJ2-3; no reliable D call. Trimming shortened V by 1 base and J by 1 base, and 6 bases separated the two germline ends. CDR3 length: 14 residues. CDR1 is SGHTA, CDR2 FQGTGA, per germline. Here the CDR3 DNA reads TGTGCCAGCAGCTTAAGGAGCGGCACAGATACGCAGTATTTT. Its protein product is CASSLRSGTDTQYF. The variable domain in full, with the rest retrieved from reference TRBV7-3 and TRBJ2-3, is GAGVSQTPSNKVTEKGKYVELRCDPISGHTALYWYRQSLGQGPEFLIYFQGTGAADDSGLPNDRFFAVRPEGSVSTLKIQRTERGDSAVYLCASSLRSGTDTQYFGPGTRLTVL.

The rearrangement joins TRBV5-1 to TRBJ2-2, with 7 bases identical to TRBD1. CDR3 length: 15 residues. In germline, CDR1 is SGHRS, CDR2 YFSETQ. V lost 4 bases to trimming and J lost 5 bases; unmatched junction nucleotides: 8. The CDR3 region is CASSEQTQGTGELFF. The CDR3 DNA follows: TGCGCCAGCAGCGAACAAACACAGGGGACCGGGGAGCTGTTTTTT. The variable domain in full, completed from reference TRBV5-1 and TRBJ2-2, reads KAGVTQTPRYLIKTRGQQVTLSCSPISGHRSVSWYQQTPGQGLQFLFEYFSETQRNKGNFPGRFSGRQFSNSRSEMNVSTLELGDSALYLCASSEQTQGTGELFFGEGSRLTVL.

The chain has TRBV5-1 and TRBJ2-1; 10 nucleotides agree with TRBD2. Trimming at V came to 2 bases and at J to 6 bases, leaving 17 bases not matched to a gene. Germline lookup yields CDR1 SGHRS and CDR2 YFSETQ. The CDR3 runs 19 residues. The CDR3 nucleotides are TGCGCCAGCAGCTTCGGTCTAGCGGGGGCCACCTCCCGTCCCAATGAGCAGTTCTTC. Residues: CASSFGLAGATSRPNEQFF.

The V and J genes are TRBV27 and TRBJ2-3; 8 positions match TRBD2. Germline V CDR1 and CDR2: MNHEY, SMNVEV (reference sequence). V was clipped by 2 bases and J by 4 bases; unmatched bases: 8. This CDR3 has 16 residues. In nucleotides, the CDR3 is TGTGCCAGCAGTTTAAGTCCGGGACTAGGCGCAGATACGCAGTATTTT. Protein sequence: CASSLSPGLGADTQYF.

This clonotype occurred a few times. The chain couples TRBV27 to TRBJ2-3; D is undetermined. In germline, CDR1 is MNHEY, CDR2 SMNVEV (reference sequence). This CDR3 is built from 13 residues. The ends were cut back, 4 bases at V and 2 bases at J, with 7 bases in the middle. This CDR3 reads CASSYMYTDTQYF. DNA of the CDR3: TGTGCCAGCAGTTACATGTACACAGATACGCAGTATTTT.

This clonotype was observed a few times. V is TRBV27 and J is TRBJ2-7, with 8 bases matching TRBD1. With 11 bases clipped from V and 2 bases from J, the junction kept 11 bases outside the gene matches. CDR1 is MNHEY, CDR2 SMNVEV, per germline (reference sequence). The CDR3 loop spans 14 amino acids. The CDR3 is CASRRGQGTYEQYF. DNA for the CDR3: TGTGCCTCGCGCAGGGGGCAGGGGACCTACGAGCAGTACTTC.